A single sample is the source of the 2 T cell receptor beta chains below, sequenced in a study of T-cell reconstitution after alpha-beta-depleted transplantation in children. TCRbeta library preparation incorporated unique molecular identifiers. TCRdb recomputed calls from the PCR reads with MiXCR, one row per CDR3 protein. Of about 610,000 distinct CDR3 sequences detected, about 10% appear once; the ten largest clones hold around 4%. The sample consisted of PBMCs from the stem cell graft donor, taken from the stem cell graft. The receptors shown here come from a human donor who donated a stem cell graft to a child with acute myeloid leukemia.

J is TRBJ1-3 and V is TRBV30; D call uncertain. Trimming pared 2 bases from V and 0 bases from J, leaving 5 bases between. The CDR3 totals 13 residues. From germline, CDR1 is GTSNPN and CDR2 SVGIG (reference sequence). CDR3 region: CAWSRSSGNTIYF. The CDR3 DNA follows: TGTGCCTGGAGTAGGTCCTCTGGAAACACCATATATTTT. Using reference TRBV30 and TRBJ1-3 for the parts outside the CDR3, the full variable domain is SQTIHQWPATLVQPVGSPLSLECTVEGTSNPNLYWYRQAAGRGLQLLFYSVGIGQISSEVPQNLSASRPQDRQFILSSKKLLLSDSGFYLCAWSRSSGNTIYFGEGSWLTVV.

This clonotype appeared a few times. CDR3 in amino acids: CASSLWAATNEKLFF. CDR3 bases: TGTGCCAGCAGCCTATGGGCAGCAACTAATGAAAAACTGTTTTTT. This chain connects TRBV3-1 to TRBJ1-4; D is unclear. V gave up 4 bases and J gave up 0 bases, with 9 bases separating them. This CDR3 is 15 amino acids long. CDR1 and CDR2 (germline): LGHDT, YNNKEL (reference sequence).